Listed below are T cell receptor beta chains from one sample, sequenced in a study of tumor and adjacent non-tumor tissue in lung cancer. MiXCR, run by TCRdb on the multiplex PCR reads, gives a single entry per CDR3 protein. The table lists under 80,000 distinct CDR3 sequences, under 80% of them singletons, with less than 50% in the top ten. Material for sequencing was distant non-tumor lung tissue. The receptors stem from a man in his fifties or sixties with non-small cell lung cancer. Both conserved end residues are part of each CDR3. D genes are given only for firm matches. Some rows have no size entry. The others give once, few or many, or a class for an expanded clone.

TGCAATGCTAGAGGTCATGACAGACCTAATCAGCCCCAGCATTTT	CNARGHDRPNQPQHF	-	-	TRBJ1-5	TRBV20-1	15
TGTGCCAGCAACCAGGACACCCGAGAGACCCAATACTTC	CASNQDTRETQYF	-	-	TRBJ2-5	TRBV5-6	13
TGTGCCAACAGCTTAGTCCCAGGGTGGAATGAGCAGTTCTTC	CANSLVPGWNEQFF	-	-	TRBJ2-1	TRBV7-9	14
TGCAGCGTTTCCCGGGGGCAGGGGAACGAGCAGTACTTC	CSVSRGQGNEQYF	-	-	TRBJ2-7	TRBV29-1	13
TGTGCCAGCAGTCTCTCGGGGATCTCTTACAATGAGCAGTTATTC	CASSLSGISYNEQLF	-	-	TRBJ2-1	TRBV12-3/TRBV12-4	15
TGTGCCAGCAGTGAACAAGGATTTAACGAGCATTACTTC	CASSEQGFNEHYF	-	-	TRBJ2-7	TRBV2	13
TGTGCCAGCAACTTAATACTGCAAGAGATCCAGTACTTC	CASNLILQEIQYF	-	-	TRBJ2-5	TRBV11-2	13
TGCGCCAGCAGCTTGCGCCCCCGGGAAGGGGGCACAGATACGCGGTATTTT	CASSLRPREGGTDTRYF	TRBD1	few	TRBJ2-3	TRBV5-1	17
TGTGCCAGTAGAGGAACTAGTCTCGAGGAGCTGTTTTTT	CASRGTSLEELFF	-	-	TRBJ2-2	TRBV6-6	13
TGTGCCAGCAACCTCACCATAGCGGGAGAAAAGACCCAGTACTTC	CASNLTIAGEKTQYF	TRBD2	-	TRBJ2-5	TRBV11-2	15
TGTATCAGCAGTTTCAGGGCGGGACTAGCAGAATACAATGAGCAGTTCTTC	CISSFRAGLAEYNEQFF	TRBD2	-	TRBJ2-1	TRBV28	17
TGCAGTGCTAGAGATCTCGGTAGGACAACCAATACACCCCTCCACTTT	CSARDLGRTTNTPLHF	-	-	TRBJ1-6	TRBV20-1	16
TGTGCCAGCAGCATTCGGACAGGGAGCCCTGAGCAGTTCTTC	CASSIRTGSPEQFF	TRBD1	many	TRBJ2-1	TRBV7-9	14
TGCAGCGTTCAGGTACAGGGGGCGGCCAGCGAGCAGTTCTTC	CSVQVQGAASEQFF	TRBD1	-	TRBJ2-1	TRBV29-1	14
TGTGCCAGTAGTACGGGACAGGGCGGAAACATTCAGTACTTC	CASSTGQGGNIQYF	TRBD1	many	TRBJ2-4	TRBV6-1	14
TGTGCCAGCAGCTCTGGGAAAGGGTGGAACACCGGGGAGTTGTTATTT	CASSSGKGWNTGELLF	-	-	TRBJ2-2	TRBV12-3/TRBV12-4	16
TGTGCCAGCAGTCGCTGGACTAGCGGGAGGCATGAGACCCATTACTTC	CASSRWTSGRHETHYF	TRBD2	-	TRBJ2-5	TRBV14	16
TGTGTCATCAACCGCTGGACTAGCGGGAGGCAAGAGACCCAGTACTTC	CVINRWTSGRQETQYF	TRBD2	-	TRBJ2-5	TRBV14	16
TGCAACGTTAAGAGGCAGAACACTGAAGCTTTCTTT	CNVKRQNTEAFF	-	-	TRBJ1-1	TRBV29-1	12